This TCR beta chain was observed in a study of shared clonotypes between healthy human individuals. Study results and limitations: Generation probabilities were higher for clonotypes shared across all four sorted-subset donors than for unshared ones. An expected dependence of interdonor clonotype sharing on sequencing depth was noted.

Comment on this clone: Its antigen is as yet unknown.

Running of the assay took place at deep level. Measured with immunoSEQ multiplex PCR; TCRdb has only the in-frame clones, and not every one. The sample lists approximately 2.1 million clones; more than 85% were seen once. All donors were healthy HIV-negative adults lacking recent acute infections or vaccinations. Germline CDR1 reads MDHEN; CDR2 reads SYDVKM. J lost 7 bases, V lost 6 bases, and 6 bases had no gene match. This CDR3 contains 12 residues. The clonotype was recovered from a man between 18 and 29 years old in good health. Some clones in this sample may be carry-over from other donors' samples. This chain links TRBV28 with TRBJ2-7, with 7 positions matching TRBD1. Input material: naive CD4+ T cells from PBMCs. The sample's subset: CD45RA+ positively selected. CDR3: CASSSEGAEQYF. As DNA, the CDR3 is TGTGCCAGCAGCTCCGAGGGGGCGGAGCAGTACTTC.